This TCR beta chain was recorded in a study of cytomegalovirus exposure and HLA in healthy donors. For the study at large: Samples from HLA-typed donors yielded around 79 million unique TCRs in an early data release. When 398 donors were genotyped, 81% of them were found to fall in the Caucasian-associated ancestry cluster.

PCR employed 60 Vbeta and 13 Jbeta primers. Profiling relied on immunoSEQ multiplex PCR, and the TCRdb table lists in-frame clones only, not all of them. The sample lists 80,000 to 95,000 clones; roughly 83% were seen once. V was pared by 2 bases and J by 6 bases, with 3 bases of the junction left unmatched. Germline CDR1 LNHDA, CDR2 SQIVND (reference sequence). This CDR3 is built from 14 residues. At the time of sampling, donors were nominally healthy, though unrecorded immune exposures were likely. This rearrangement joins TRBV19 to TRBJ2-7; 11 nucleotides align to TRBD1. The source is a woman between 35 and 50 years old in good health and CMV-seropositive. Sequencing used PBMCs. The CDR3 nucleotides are TGTGCCAGTAGTATATTGGGGACAGGGGGCGAGCAGTACTTC. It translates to CASSILGTGGEQYF.